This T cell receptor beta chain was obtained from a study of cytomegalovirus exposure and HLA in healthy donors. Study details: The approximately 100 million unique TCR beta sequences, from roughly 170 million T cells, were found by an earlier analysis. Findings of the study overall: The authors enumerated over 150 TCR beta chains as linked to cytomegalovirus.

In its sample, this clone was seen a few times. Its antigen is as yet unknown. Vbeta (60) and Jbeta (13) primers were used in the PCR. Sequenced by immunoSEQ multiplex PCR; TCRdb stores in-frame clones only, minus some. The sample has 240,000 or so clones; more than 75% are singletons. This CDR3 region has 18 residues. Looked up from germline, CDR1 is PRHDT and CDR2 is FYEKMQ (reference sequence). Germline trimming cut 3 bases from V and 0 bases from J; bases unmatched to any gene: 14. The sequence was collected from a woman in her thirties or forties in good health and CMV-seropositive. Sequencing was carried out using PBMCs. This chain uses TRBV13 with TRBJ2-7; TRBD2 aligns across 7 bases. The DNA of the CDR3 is TGTGCCAGCAGCTTGGGGGGGTACACCACGGGACCCTCCTACGAGCAGTACTTC. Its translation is CASSLGGYTTGPSYEQYF.